The rows below give T cell receptor beta chains drawn from one sample of a study of blood T cell repertoires in COVID-19. TCRdb's table, derived via immunoSEQ multiplex PCR, lists solely in-frame clones and lacks some. Of around 120,000 clones in the sample, about nine tenths are singletons; the top ten hold over 7%. The sample consisted of peripheral blood. The receptors shown here come from a human donor in a cohort sampled during active COVID-19. CDR3s include the opening cysteine and the closing phenylalanine or tryptophan. The order of the fields is D gene, J gene, V gene, clone size, CDR3 protein, CDR3 DNA. D genes are given only for firm matches. The size entry is marked missing in some rows and otherwise reads once, few, many or a size class.

d_call: .; j_call: TRBJ2-5; v_call: TRBV18; clone_size: .; cdr3_aa: CASSPGSVTQETQYF; cdr3_nt: TGTGCCAGCTCACCGGGGAGTGTAACTCAAGAGACCCAGTACTTC
d_call: TRBD1; j_call: TRBJ1-1; v_call: TRBV14; clone_size: .; cdr3_aa: CASSQDWDRGWSEAFF; cdr3_nt: TGTGCCAGCAGCCAAGACTGGGACAGGGGATGGTCTGAAGCTTTCTTT
d_call: TRBD2; j_call: TRBJ2-3; v_call: TRBV5-1; clone_size: .; cdr3_aa: CASSSSMEAGSRTDTQYF; cdr3_nt: TGCGCCAGCAGCTCGAGCATGGAAGCGGGGAGCCGCACAGATACGCAGTATTTT
d_call: TRBD1; j_call: TRBJ1-2; v_call: TRBV5-4; clone_size: .; cdr3_aa: CASPAPGQGIYGYTF; cdr3_nt: TGTGCCAGCCCAGCCCCGGGACAGGGAATTTATGGCTACACCTTC
d_call: TRBD1; j_call: TRBJ1-5; v_call: TRBV6-1; clone_size: .; cdr3_aa: CASSVMTGPYDNQPQHF; cdr3_nt: TGTGCCAGCAGTGTAATGACAGGGCCATATGACAATCAGCCCCAGCATTTT
d_call: TRBD1; j_call: TRBJ1-5; v_call: TRBV5-6; clone_size: .; cdr3_aa: CASSLRSGQGNQPQHF; cdr3_nt: TGTGCCAGCAGCTTGAGGTCTGGACAGGGGAATCAGCCCCAGCATTTT
d_call: TRBD2; j_call: TRBJ2-3; v_call: TRBV6-4; clone_size: .; cdr3_aa: CASSDAGAAVDTQYF; cdr3_nt: TGTGCCAGCAGTGACGCGGGAGCCGCGGTAGATACGCAGTATTTT
d_call: .; j_call: TRBJ2-1; v_call: TRBV29-1; clone_size: .; cdr3_aa: CSTSGTYEQFF; cdr3_nt: TGCAGTACTAGTGGCACGTATGAGCAGTTCTTC
d_call: TRBD1; j_call: TRBJ1-5; v_call: TRBV5-4; clone_size: .; cdr3_aa: CASSSGGQGGNQPQHF; cdr3_nt: TGTGCCAGCAGCTCGGGTGGACAGGGAGGCAATCAGCCCCAGCATTTT
d_call: .; j_call: TRBJ2-7; v_call: TRBV19; clone_size: .; cdr3_aa: CASSPRMGLDYEQYF; cdr3_nt: TGTGCCAGTAGCCCCCGAATGGGACTGGACTACGAGCAGTACTTC
d_call: .; j_call: TRBJ2-5; v_call: TRBV19; clone_size: .; cdr3_aa: CASSARPLLETQYF; cdr3_nt: TGTGCCAGTAGTGCTAGACCGCTGTTAGAGACCCAGTACTTC
d_call: TRBD1; j_call: TRBJ1-2; v_call: TRBV5-8; clone_size: .; cdr3_aa: CASIIPRDRGNYGYTF; cdr3_nt: TGTGCCAGCATCATTCCCCGGGACAGGGGTAACTATGGCTACACCTTC
d_call: .; j_call: TRBJ1-1; v_call: TRBV5-1; clone_size: .; cdr3_aa: CASSREGGAPNTEAFF; cdr3_nt: TGCGCCAGCAGCAGGGAAGGGGGGGCCCCGAACACTGAAGCTTTCTTT
d_call: .; j_call: TRBJ2-3; v_call: TRBV5-6; clone_size: .; cdr3_aa: CASSSDGFRGTQYF; cdr3_nt: TGTGCCAGCAGCTCCGACGGATTTCGGGGTACGCAGTATTTT
d_call: .; j_call: TRBJ2-1; v_call: TRBV11-1; clone_size: few; cdr3_aa: CASSIPGRINEQFF; cdr3_nt: TGTGCCAGCAGTATTCCAGGGCGAATCAATGAGCAGTTCTTC
d_call: .; j_call: TRBJ1-5; v_call: TRBV28; clone_size: .; cdr3_aa: CASSLWRNNQPQHF; cdr3_nt: TGTGCCAGCAGTTTATGGCGGAACAATCAGCCCCAGCATTTT
d_call: TRBD1; j_call: TRBJ1-5; v_call: TRBV19; clone_size: .; cdr3_aa: CASSKGQFGQPQHF; cdr3_nt: TGTGCCAGTAGTAAGGGACAGTTCGGTCAGCCCCAGCATTTT
d_call: .; j_call: TRBJ2-2; v_call: TRBV21-1; clone_size: once; cdr3_aa: CASSKAGGHPGELFF; cdr3_nt: TGTGCCAGCAGCAAGGCAGGGGGCCATCCCGGGGAGCTGTTTTTT
d_call: TRBD1; j_call: TRBJ1-1; v_call: TRBV19; clone_size: .; cdr3_aa: CASSTGTGGWREAFF; cdr3_nt: TGTGCCAGTAGTACCGGGACAGGGGGGTGGCGAGAAGCTTTCTTT
d_call: .; j_call: TRBJ2-5; v_call: TRBV7-9; clone_size: .; cdr3_aa: CASSLGSGETQYF; cdr3_nt: TGTGCCAGCAGCTTAGGGTCAGGAGAGACCCAGTACTTC
d_call: TRBD2; j_call: TRBJ2-5; v_call: TRBV18; clone_size: .; cdr3_aa: CASSSYGLAGEETQYF; cdr3_nt: TGTGCCAGCTCATCTTACGGACTAGCGGGGGAAGAGACCCAGTACTTC
d_call: .; j_call: TRBJ1-2; v_call: TRBV9; clone_size: .; cdr3_aa: CASSVVADYGYTF; cdr3_nt: TGTGCCAGCAGCGTAGTGGCAGACTATGGCTACACCTTC
d_call: .; j_call: TRBJ2-5; v_call: TRBV29-1; clone_size: .; cdr3_aa: CSETEQETQYF; cdr3_nt: TGCAGCGAGACAGAGCAAGAGACCCAGTACTTC
d_call: .; j_call: TRBJ1-3; v_call: TRBV14; clone_size: .; cdr3_aa: CASSQGPDRTRTIYF; cdr3_nt: TGTGCCAGCAGCCAGGGTCCCGACAGGACACGCACCATATATTTT
d_call: TRBD2; j_call: TRBJ2-1; v_call: TRBV4-2; clone_size: .; cdr3_aa: CASSQPAGLAGGPPEQFF; cdr3_nt: TGTGCCAGCAGCCAGCCCGCCGGACTAGCGGGAGGGCCCCCTGAGCAGTTCTTC
d_call: .; j_call: TRBJ2-3; v_call: TRBV7-9; clone_size: .; cdr3_aa: CASRRQVGLSESTDTQYF; cdr3_nt: TGTGCCAGCAGAAGACAAGTCGGGCTTAGCGAATCCACAGATACGCAGTATTTT
d_call: .; j_call: TRBJ1-2; v_call: TRBV11-2; clone_size: few; cdr3_aa: CASSFSVGYTF; cdr3_nt: TGTGCCAGCAGCTTCAGTGTGGGCTACACCTTC
d_call: .; j_call: TRBJ2-1; v_call: TRBV12-5; clone_size: .; cdr3_aa: CASGFDSLYYNEQFF; cdr3_nt: TGTGCTAGTGGTTTCGACAGCTTATACTACAATGAGCAGTTCTTC
d_call: TRBD1; j_call: TRBJ1-2; v_call: TRBV5-1; clone_size: .; cdr3_aa: CASSGGQGGGYTF; cdr3_nt: TGCGCCAGCAGCGGTGGACAGGGAGGTGGCTACACCTTC
d_call: TRBD1; j_call: TRBJ1-6; v_call: TRBV14; clone_size: .; cdr3_aa: CASSKPGQLNSPLHF; cdr3_nt: TGTGCCAGCAGCAAGCCGGGACAGCTTAATTCACCCCTCCACTTT
d_call: .; j_call: TRBJ2-6; v_call: TRBV19; clone_size: .; cdr3_aa: CASSRGTGWPGANVLTF; cdr3_nt: TGTGCCAGTAGTAGGGGAACAGGTTGGCCTGGGGCCAACGTCCTGACTTTC
d_call: TRBD2; j_call: TRBJ2-1; v_call: TRBV6-5; clone_size: .; cdr3_aa: CASSPSGRDNEQFF; cdr3_nt: TGTGCCAGCTCTCCTAGCGGGAGGGATAATGAGCAGTTCTTC
d_call: .; j_call: TRBJ2-1; v_call: TRBV20-1; clone_size: few; cdr3_aa: CSAERGEQFF; cdr3_nt: TGCAGTGCTGAAAGAGGTGAGCAGTTCTTC
d_call: TRBD1; j_call: TRBJ2-7; v_call: TRBV6-6; clone_size: .; cdr3_aa: CASSDWDSIYEQYF; cdr3_nt: TGTGCCAGCAGTGATTGGGACAGCATCTACGAGCAGTACTTC
d_call: .; j_call: TRBJ1-2; v_call: TRBV9; clone_size: .; cdr3_aa: CASSVDTNRDGYTF; cdr3_nt: TGTGCCAGCAGCGTCGACACGAACAGGGATGGCTACACCTTC
d_call: .; j_call: TRBJ1-1; v_call: TRBV11-2; clone_size: .; cdr3_aa: CASSLGPPDTEAFF; cdr3_nt: TGTGCCAGCAGCTTAGGCCCGCCGGACACTGAAGCTTTCTTT
d_call: .; j_call: TRBJ2-2; v_call: TRBV6-5; clone_size: .; cdr3_aa: CASRRESTGELFF; cdr3_nt: TGTGCCAGCAGGCGCGAAAGCACCGGGGAGCTGTTTTTT
d_call: .; j_call: TRBJ2-5; v_call: TRBV7-2; clone_size: .; cdr3_aa: CASSARGAGLQETQYF; cdr3_nt: TGTGCCAGCAGCGCCCGGGGAGCGGGCCTCCAAGAGACCCAGTACTTC
d_call: TRBD1; j_call: TRBJ1-1; v_call: TRBV2; clone_size: few; cdr3_aa: CASRYRDSGTEAFF; cdr3_nt: TGTGCCAGCAGATACCGGGACAGTGGGACTGAAGCTTTCTTT
d_call: TRBD1; j_call: TRBJ2-7; v_call: TRBV28; clone_size: .; cdr3_aa: CASSPTNPYRGESNEQYF; cdr3_nt: TGTGCCAGCAGTCCAACAAACCCGTACAGGGGCGAATCCAACGAGCAGTACTTC
d_call: .; j_call: TRBJ2-2; v_call: TRBV7-6; clone_size: .; cdr3_aa: CASSRVRGTNTGELFF; cdr3_nt: TGTGCCAGCAGCCGGGTTCGCGGGACTAACACCGGGGAGCTGTTTTTT
d_call: TRBD1; j_call: TRBJ2-7; v_call: TRBV5-1; clone_size: .; cdr3_aa: CASSPGTGLSYEQYF; cdr3_nt: TGCGCCAGCAGCCCGGGGACAGGCCTCTCCTACGAGCAGTACTTC
d_call: TRBD1; j_call: TRBJ2-7; v_call: TRBV5-1; clone_size: .; cdr3_aa: CASSSEGALYEQYF; cdr3_nt: TGCGCCAGCAGCTCTGAGGGGGCTCTCTACGAGCAGTACTTC